This T cell receptor (beta chain) was sequenced in a study of cytomegalovirus exposure and HLA in healthy donors. PCR used 60 Vbeta primers and 13 Jbeta primers. Profiled with immunoSEQ multiplex PCR; TCRdb holds only in-frame clones, not every one. Among roughly 110,000 clones listed, 82% were seen once. This clone appeared once. Its antigen is as yet unknown. V lost 2 bases and J 3 bases, leaving 11 bases between the germline ends. Germline V gene lookup returns CDR1 WSHSY and CDR2 SAAADI. CDR3 length: 14 amino acids. Notes on the study in general: Other equally common chains were less clonally expanded than HLA-associated TCR beta chains, a later analysis showed. A few CMV-associated chains proved CMV antigen-specific in vitro.

Material for sequencing was PBMCs. The V gene is TRBV10-2, the J gene TRBJ2-7, with D possibly TRBD2 on 5 matching bases. This clonotype was sampled from a man aged 45 to 65 in good health and CMV-seronegative. Here the CDR3 reads CASSEPGKHYEQYF. DNA of the CDR3: TGCGCCAGCAGTGAGCCGGGAAAACACTACGAGCAGTACTTC.